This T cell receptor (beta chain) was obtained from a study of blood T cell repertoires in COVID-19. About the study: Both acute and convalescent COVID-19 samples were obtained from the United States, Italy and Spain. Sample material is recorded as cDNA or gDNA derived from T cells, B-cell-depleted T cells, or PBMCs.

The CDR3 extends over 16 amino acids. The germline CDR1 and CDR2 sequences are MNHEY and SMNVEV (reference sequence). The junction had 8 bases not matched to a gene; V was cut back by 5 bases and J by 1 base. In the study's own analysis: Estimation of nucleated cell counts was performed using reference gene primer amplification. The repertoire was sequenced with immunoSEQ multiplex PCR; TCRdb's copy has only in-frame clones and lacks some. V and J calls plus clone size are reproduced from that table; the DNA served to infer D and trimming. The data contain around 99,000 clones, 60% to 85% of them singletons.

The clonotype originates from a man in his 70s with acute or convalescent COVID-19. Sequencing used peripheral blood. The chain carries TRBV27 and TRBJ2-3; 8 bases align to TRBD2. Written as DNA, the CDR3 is TGTGCCAGCAGTAGCTTCAGCGGGGGCGGCACAGATACGCAGTATTTT. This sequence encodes CASSSFSGGGTDTQYF.